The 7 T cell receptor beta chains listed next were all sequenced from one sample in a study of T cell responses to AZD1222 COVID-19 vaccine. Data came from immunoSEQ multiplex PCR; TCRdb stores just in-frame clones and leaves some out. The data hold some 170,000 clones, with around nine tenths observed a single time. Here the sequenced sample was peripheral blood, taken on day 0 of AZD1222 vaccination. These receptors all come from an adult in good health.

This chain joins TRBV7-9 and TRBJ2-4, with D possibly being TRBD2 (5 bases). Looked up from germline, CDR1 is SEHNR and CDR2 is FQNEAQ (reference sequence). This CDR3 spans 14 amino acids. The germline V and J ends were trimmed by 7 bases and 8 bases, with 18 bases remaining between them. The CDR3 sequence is CASTPEEAPDIQYF. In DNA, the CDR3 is TGTGCCAGCACCCCGGAGGAGGCTCCTGACATTCAGTACTTC.

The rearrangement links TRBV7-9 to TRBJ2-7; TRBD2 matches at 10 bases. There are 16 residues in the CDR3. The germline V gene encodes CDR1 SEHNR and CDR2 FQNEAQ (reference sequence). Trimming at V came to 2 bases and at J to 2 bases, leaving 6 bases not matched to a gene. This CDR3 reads CASSLISGGTTYEQYV. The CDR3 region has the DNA TGTGCCAGCAGCTTAATTAGCGGGGGGACTACCTACGAGCAGTACGTC.

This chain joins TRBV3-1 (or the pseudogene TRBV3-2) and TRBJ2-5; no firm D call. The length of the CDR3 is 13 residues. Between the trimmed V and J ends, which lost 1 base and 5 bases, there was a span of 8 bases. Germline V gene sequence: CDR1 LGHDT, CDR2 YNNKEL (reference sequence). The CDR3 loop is CASSQVISETQYF. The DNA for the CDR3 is TGTGCCAGCAGCCAAGTGATTTCGGAGACCCAGTACTTC.

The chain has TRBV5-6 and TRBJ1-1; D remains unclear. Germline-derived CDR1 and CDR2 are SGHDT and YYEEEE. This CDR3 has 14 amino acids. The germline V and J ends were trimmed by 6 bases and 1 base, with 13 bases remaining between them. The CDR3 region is CASITSGWNTEAFF. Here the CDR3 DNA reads TGTGCCAGCATCACGAGCGGGTGGAACACTGAAGCTTTCTTT.

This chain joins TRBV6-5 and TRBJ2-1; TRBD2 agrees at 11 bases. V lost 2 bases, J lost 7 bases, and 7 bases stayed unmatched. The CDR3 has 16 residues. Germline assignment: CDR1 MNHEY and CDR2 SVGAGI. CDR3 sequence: CASSYDTSGSKNEQFF. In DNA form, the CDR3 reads TGTGCCAGCAGTTACGATACTAGCGGGAGCAAAAATGAGCAGTTCTTC.

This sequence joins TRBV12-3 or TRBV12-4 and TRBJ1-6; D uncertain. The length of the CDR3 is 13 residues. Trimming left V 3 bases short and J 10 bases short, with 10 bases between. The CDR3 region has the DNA TGTGCCAGCAGTTTTTATAAGGGATCACCCCTCCACTTT. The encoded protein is CASSFYKGSPLHF.

CDR3 bases: TGTGCCAGCAGCCAAGGTGGGGCTAACTATGGCTACACCTTC. This gives the protein CASSQGGANYGYTF. V is TRBV3-1 (or the pseudogene TRBV3-2) and J is TRBJ1-2; D unresolved. The CDR3 totals 14 residues. V lost 1 base and J 0 bases, leaving 6 bases between the germline ends. CDR1 LGHDT and CDR2 YNNKEL come from the germline V gene (reference sequence).